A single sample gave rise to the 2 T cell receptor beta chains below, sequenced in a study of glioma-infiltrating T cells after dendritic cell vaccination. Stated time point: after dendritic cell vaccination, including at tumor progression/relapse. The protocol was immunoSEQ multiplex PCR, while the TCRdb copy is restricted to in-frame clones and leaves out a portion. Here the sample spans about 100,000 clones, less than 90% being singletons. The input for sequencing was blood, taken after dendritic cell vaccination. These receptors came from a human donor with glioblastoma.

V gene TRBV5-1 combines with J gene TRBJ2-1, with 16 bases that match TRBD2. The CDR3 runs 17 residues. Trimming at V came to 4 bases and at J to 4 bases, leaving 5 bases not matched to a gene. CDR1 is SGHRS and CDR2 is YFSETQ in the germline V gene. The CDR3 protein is CASSGTSGGGKYNEQFF. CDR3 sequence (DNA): TGCGCCAGCAGCGGGACTAGCGGGGGGGGGAAGTACAATGAGCAGTTCTTC.

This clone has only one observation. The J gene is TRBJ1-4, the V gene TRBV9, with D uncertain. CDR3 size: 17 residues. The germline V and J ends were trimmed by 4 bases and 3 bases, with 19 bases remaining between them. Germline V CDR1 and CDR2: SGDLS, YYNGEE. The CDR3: CASSPQVPGSANEKLFF. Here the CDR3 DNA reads TGTGCCAGCAGCCCACAAGTGCCAGGATCGGCTAATGAAAAACTGTTTTTT.